This T cell receptor beta chain was obtained from a study of tumor and adjacent non-tumor tissue in lung cancer. The overall study: There were 11 to 13 adenocarcinoma, a couple of squamous cell carcinoma and 1 small cell lung cancer cases.

A modified ARM-PCR protocol with three rounds of nested PCR amplified TCRbeta. MiXCR, run by TCRdb on the multiplex PCR reads, gives a single entry per CDR3 protein. The data contain about 200,000 distinct CDR3 sequences, about two thirds of them seen just once; the ten biggest clones take up roughly 24%. No cell sorting was done before RNA was extracted from the tissue. This clonotype occurred many times. Its matching antigen is unknown. The CDR3 loop spans 15 amino acids. Per the germline V gene, CDR1 is MNHEY and CDR2 is SVGAGI. V lost 2 bases, J lost 0 bases, and 9 bases lay in between. Overall study results and limits: Top 100 clones took a larger repertoire share in normal lung. Tumor tissue had significantly higher TCR diversity than normal lung.

The chain links TRBV6-5 to TRBJ2-3; D unresolved. The TCR was taken from a man aged 55 to 70 with non-small cell lung cancer. Sequenced sample: lung tumor tissue. The DNA for the CDR3 is TGTGCCAGCAGTTACGGGGTATCTAGCACAGATACGCAGTATTTT. Translating it yields CASSYGVSSTDTQYF.